The clone carrying this T cell receptor (beta chain) was detected a few times. Its cognate antigen is unknown. This sample stems from a study of human T cells and chemical hapten exposure. TCRdb re-called the RACE reads with MiXCR, one entry per CDR3 protein. Counted here are about 340,000 distinct CDR3 sequences, roughly 6.9% occurring once; the ten biggest clones make up less than 10%. Findings and caveats of the study: Those TCRs sitting above 1 in 1000 frequency stayed the same with DPC sensitization. Versus controls, expanded TCRs had significantly more large CDR3 similarity clusters.

The V segment lost 5 bases and the J segment 6 bases; nucleotides outside the gene matches: 8. The CDR3 sequence is 15 residues long. CDR1 is SEHNR, CDR2 FQNEAQ, per germline (reference sequence). Time point noted: patch test 1, 2 weeks after DPC sensitization. As to treatment: therapeutic diphenylcyclopropenone sensitization with weekly scalp DPC. Suited to DPC and affected by alopecia, the donors ranged from 18 to 70 years old. The rearrangement joins TRBV7-9 to TRBJ2-5, with TRBD2 identical over 11 bases. This clonotype originated in a woman between 18 and 29 years old with alopecia areata. Some clones in this sample may be carry-over from other donors' samples. The starting material was whole blood, obtained in connection with sensitization to the hapten diphenylcyclopropenone (DPC). The CDR3 bases are TGTGCCAGCAGCCACCGACTAGCGGGGACCAAGACCCAGTACTTC. Protein: CASSHRLAGTKTQYF.